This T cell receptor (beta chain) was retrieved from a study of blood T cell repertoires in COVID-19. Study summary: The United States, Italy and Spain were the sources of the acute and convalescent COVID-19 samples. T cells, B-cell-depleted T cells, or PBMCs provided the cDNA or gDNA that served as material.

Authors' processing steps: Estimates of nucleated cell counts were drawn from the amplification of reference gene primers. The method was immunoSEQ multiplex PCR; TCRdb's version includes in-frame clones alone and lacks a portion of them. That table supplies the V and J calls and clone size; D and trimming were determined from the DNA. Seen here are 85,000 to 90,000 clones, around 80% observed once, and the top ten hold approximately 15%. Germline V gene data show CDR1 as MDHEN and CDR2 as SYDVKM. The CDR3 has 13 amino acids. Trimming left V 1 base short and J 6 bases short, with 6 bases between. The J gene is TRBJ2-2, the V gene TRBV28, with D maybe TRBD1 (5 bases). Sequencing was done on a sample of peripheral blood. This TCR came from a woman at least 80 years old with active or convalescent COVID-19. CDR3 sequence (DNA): TGTGCCAGCAGTTTATTAGGGGCCGGGGAGCTGTTTTTT. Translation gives CASSLLGAGELFF.